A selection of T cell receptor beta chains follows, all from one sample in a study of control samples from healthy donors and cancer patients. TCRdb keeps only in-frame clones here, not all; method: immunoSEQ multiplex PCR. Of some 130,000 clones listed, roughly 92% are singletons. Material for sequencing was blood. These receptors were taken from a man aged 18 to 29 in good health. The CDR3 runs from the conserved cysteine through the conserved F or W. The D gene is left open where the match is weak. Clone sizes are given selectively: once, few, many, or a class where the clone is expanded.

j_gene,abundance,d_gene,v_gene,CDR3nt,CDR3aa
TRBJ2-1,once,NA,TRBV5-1,TGCGCCAGCAGCTTGACAGGGACGAACGATGAGCAGTTCTTC,CASSLTGTNDEQFF
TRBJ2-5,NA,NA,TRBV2,TGTGCCAGCAGCGGGGACACTCAAGAGACCCAGTACTTC,CASSGDTQETQYF
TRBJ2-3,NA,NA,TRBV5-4,TGTGCCAGCAGCTTTGAGGCAGATACGCAGTATTTT,CASSFEADTQYF
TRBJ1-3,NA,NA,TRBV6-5,TGTGCCAGCACGCTCACCCTGAGCTCTGGAAACACCATATATTTT,CASTLTLSSGNTIYF
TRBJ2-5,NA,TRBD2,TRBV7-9,TGTGCCAGCAGCTTAGTAGCGGGAGAAGAGACCCAGTACTTC,CASSLVAGEETQYF
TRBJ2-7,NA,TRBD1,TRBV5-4,TGTGCCAGCAGCTTGTTCCGGGACAGGACCCGAGGTTACGAGCAGTACTTC,CASSLFRDRTRGYEQYF
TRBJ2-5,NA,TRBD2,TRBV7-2,TGTGCCAGCAGCTACCGACTAGCGGGGGGGGAGACCCAGTACTTC,CASSYRLAGGETQYF
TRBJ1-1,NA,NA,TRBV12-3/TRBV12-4,TGTGCCAGCAGTCGACGCATGAACACTGAAGCTTTCTTT,CASSRRMNTEAFF
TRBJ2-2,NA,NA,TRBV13,TGTGCCAGCAGGAGGGGAGGTGGTACCGGGGAGCTGTTTTTT,CASRRGGGTGELFF
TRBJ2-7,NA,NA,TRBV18,TGTGCCAGCTCACCACAAAGGGGCGACGCCTACGAGCAGTACTTC,CASSPQRGDAYEQYF
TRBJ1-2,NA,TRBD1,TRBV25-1,TGTGCCAGCAGCGAAACGGGTGGGACAGGCGCTCCGGGCTACACCTTC,CASSETGGTGAPGYTF
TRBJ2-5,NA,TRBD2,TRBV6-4,TGTGCCAGCAGCTTCAAGCTAGCGGACCAAGAGACCCAGTACTTC,CASSFKLADQETQYF
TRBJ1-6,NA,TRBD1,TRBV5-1,TGCGCCAGCAGCTTGACTGCAGGGGGGAATTCACCCCTCCACTTT,CASSLTAGGNSPLHF
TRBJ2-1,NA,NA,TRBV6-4,TGTGCCAGCAGTGACGGGAGGGGGCTGCTCAATGAGCAGTTCTTC,CASSDGRGLLNEQFF
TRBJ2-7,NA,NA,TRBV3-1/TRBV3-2,TGTGCCAGCAGCCTTCGAGGGACGACCTACGAGCAGTACTTC,CASSLRGTTYEQYF
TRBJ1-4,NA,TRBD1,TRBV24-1,TGTGCCACCACCGTACAGGGGGATTTTAATGAAAAACTGTTTTTT,CATTVQGDFNEKLFF
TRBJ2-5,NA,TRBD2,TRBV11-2,TGTGCCAGCACCTGCCCCAGCGGGGCTTGCGAGACCCAGTACTTC,CASTCPSGACETQYF
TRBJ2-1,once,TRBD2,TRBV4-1,TGCGCCAGCAGCCATCCTCGACTAGCGGGGGGGGGCAGCCCCTCCTACAATGAGCAGTTCTTC,CASSHPRLAGGGSPSYNEQFF
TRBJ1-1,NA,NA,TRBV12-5,TGTGCTAGTGGCTCACAGGGTGGCACTGAAGCTTTCTTT,CASGSQGGTEAFF
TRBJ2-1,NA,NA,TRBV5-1,TGCGCCAGCAGCCCTTGGAGGGGTTTAGAGGGCAATGAGCAGTTCTTC,CASSPWRGLEGNEQFF
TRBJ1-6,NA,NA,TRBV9,TGTGCCAGCAGCGTAGACCCAGCCTATAATTCACCCCTCCACTTT,CASSVDPAYNSPLHF
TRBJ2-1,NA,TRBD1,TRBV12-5,TGTGCTAGTGGTTTGGTACCTCGGGACAGGTTGAAGATCTCCTACAATGAGCAGTTCTTC,CASGLVPRDRLKISYNEQFF
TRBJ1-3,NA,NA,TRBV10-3,TGTGCCACCGAGAGGGGGAACTCTGGAAACACCATATATTTT,CATERGNSGNTIYF
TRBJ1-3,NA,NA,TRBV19,TGTGCCAGTAGTATATACCACGGCGACGTTGGAAACACCATATATTTT,CASSIYHGDVGNTIYF
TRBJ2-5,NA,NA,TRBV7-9,TGTGCCAGCAGCCGGGACAAAGAGACCCAGTACTTC,CASSRDKETQYF
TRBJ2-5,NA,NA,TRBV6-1,TGTGCCAGCAGTGAATCCCCCCGGCACCAAGAGACCCAGTACTTC,CASSESPRHQETQYF
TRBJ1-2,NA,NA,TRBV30,TGTGCCTGGGGTCGGGCAGGTGTCACCTTC,CAWGRAGVTF
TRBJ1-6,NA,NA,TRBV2,TGTGCCAGCAGTGACGGTAACAGGGCTTCACCCCTCCACTTT,CASSDGNRASPLHF
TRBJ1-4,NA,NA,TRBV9,TGTGCCAGCAGCCCCGGTAGGGAGGGGCGTAATGAAAAACTGTTTTTT,CASSPGREGRNEKLFF
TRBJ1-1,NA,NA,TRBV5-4,TGTGCCAGCAGCTTGGCTGGGTGGGGCACTGAAGCTTTCTTT,CASSLAGWGTEAFF
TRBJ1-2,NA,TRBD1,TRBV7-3,TGTGCCAGCAGCTTTTCCGACAGGGAGTATGGCTACACCTTC,CASSFSDREYGYTF
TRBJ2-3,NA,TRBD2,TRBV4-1,TGCGCCAGCAGCCAGGCGGGACTAGTGGTAGGGGGTACGCAGTATTTT,CASSQAGLVVGGTQYF
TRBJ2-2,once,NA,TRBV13,TGTGCCAGCAGCTTACCAGGACAGTACACCGGGGAGCTGTTTTTT,CASSLPGQYTGELFF
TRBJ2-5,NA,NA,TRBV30,TGTGCCTGGAGTCTGGTAAGGGAGACCCAGTACTTC,CAWSLVRETQYF
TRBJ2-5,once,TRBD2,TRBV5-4,TGTGCCAGCAGCCCCCACGGGAGCGGGGGGCTTGGTTTTGAGACCCAGTACTTC,CASSPHGSGGLGFETQYF
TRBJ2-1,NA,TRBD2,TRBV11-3,TGTGCCAGCAGCTCCCGGACTAGCGGGGGCAATGAGCAGTTCTTC,CASSSRTSGGNEQFF
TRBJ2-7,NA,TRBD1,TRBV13,TGTGCCAGCAGTCCCTACAGGGGGTACGAGCAGTACTTC,CASSPYRGYEQYF
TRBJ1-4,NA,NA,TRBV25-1,TGTGCCAGCCAAGGGGAAAAACTGTTTTTT,CASQGEKLFF
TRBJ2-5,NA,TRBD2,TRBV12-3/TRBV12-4,TGTGCCAGCAGTTTCGGCGGGGGAGAGACCCAGTACTTC,CASSFGGGETQYF
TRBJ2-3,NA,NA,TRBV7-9,TGTGCCAGCAGCTCACCGGGGTGGAGCACAGATACGCAGTATTTT,CASSSPGWSTDTQYF
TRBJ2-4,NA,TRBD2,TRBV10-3,TGTGCCATCAGTGAGGGAGCGGGGGCCACGGGAAACATTCAGTACTTC,CAISEGAGATGNIQYF
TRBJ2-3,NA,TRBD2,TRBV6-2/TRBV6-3,TGTGCCAGCAGCCCGGGTCTAGCGGGGGGGAGCACAGATACGCAGTATTTT,CASSPGLAGGSTDTQYF
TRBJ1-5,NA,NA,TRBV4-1,TGCGCCAGCAGCCGAGAGGATGGTGGGGGAAGGCAGCCCCAGCATTTT,CASSREDGGGRQPQHF
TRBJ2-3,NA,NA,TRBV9,TGTGCCAGCAGCCCAGGGGGCGGGGGGCCCACGGATACGCAGTATTTT,CASSPGGGGPTDTQYF
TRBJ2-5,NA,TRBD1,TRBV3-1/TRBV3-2,TGTGCCAGCAGCCAAGCAGACAGGGGAGGAAAAGAGACCCAGTACTTC,CASSQADRGGKETQYF
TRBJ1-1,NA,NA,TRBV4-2,TGTGCCAGCAGCCCCGGGACGAGGGACACTGAAGCTTTCTTT,CASSPGTRDTEAFF
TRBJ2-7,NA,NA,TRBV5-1,TGCGCCAGCAGCCCCCCGGGTGCGGGTGGATACGAGCAGTACTTC,CASSPPGAGGYEQYF
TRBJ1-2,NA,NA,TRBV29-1,TGCAGCGGCGGAGATCCTACAGGGACCTATGGCTACACCTTC,CSGGDPTGTYGYTF
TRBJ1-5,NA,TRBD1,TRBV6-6,TGTGCCAGCAGGGAGACAGGGGGCAATCAGCCCCAGCATTTT,CASRETGGNQPQHF
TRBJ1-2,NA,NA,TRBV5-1,TGCGCCAGCAGCTTGGTCTTGAGGTCCTATGGCTACACCTTC,CASSLVLRSYGYTF
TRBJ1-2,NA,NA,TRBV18,TGTGCCAGCTCACCACCGATGGGCACAAATTATGGCTACACCTTC,CASSPPMGTNYGYTF
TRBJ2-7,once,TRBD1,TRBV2,TGTGCCAGCAGGGACAGGTCCTACGAGCAGTACTTC,CASRDRSYEQYF
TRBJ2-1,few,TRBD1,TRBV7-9,TGTGCCAGCAGCCCGGGACAGGGCGACAATGAGCAGTTCTTC,CASSPGQGDNEQFF
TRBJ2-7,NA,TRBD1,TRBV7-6,TGTGCCAGCAGCTTAGCGAGAGGGGGCGGTGAGCAGTACTTC,CASSLARGGGEQYF
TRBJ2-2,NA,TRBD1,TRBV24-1,TGTGCCACCAGTGATTTAGGTGGACCCCAGGGGGCCGGGGAGCTGTTTTTT,CATSDLGGPQGAGELFF
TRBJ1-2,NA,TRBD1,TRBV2,TGTGCCAGCAGAGATGACAGGGGGGATGGCTACACCTTC,CASRDDRGDGYTF
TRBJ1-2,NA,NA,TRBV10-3,TGTGCCATCAGTGACGGACGCCCTGGGGATGGCTACACCTTC,CAISDGRPGDGYTF